A selection of T cell receptor beta chains follows, all from one sample in a study of blood T cell repertoires in COVID-19. The table came from immunoSEQ multiplex PCR; TCRdb's copy has only in-frame clones and leaves some out. In the table there are some 210,000 clones, around four fifths of which are singletons. Sequencing was done on a sample of peripheral blood. The source is a woman between 70 and 85 years old with active or convalescent COVID-19. CDR3s include the opening cysteine and the closing phenylalanine or tryptophan. The D gene is left open where the match is weak. Clone size is stated in some rows and not others, as once, few, many or a class when expanded.

J	size	D	V	CDR3	DNA
TRBJ1-1	-	-	TRBV3-1/TRBV3-2	CASSPTPDTNTEAFF	TGTGCCAGCAGCCCAACCCCCGACACGAACACTGAAGCTTTCTTT
TRBJ2-1	-	TRBD2	TRBV7-3	CASSLTGVAGVKLEQFF	TGTGCCAGCAGCCTAACCGGGGTAGCGGGAGTTAAGCTTGAGCAGTTCTTC
TRBJ2-5	-	-	TRBV14	CASSNSVSTQYF	TGTGCCAGCAGCAACTCCGTCTCGACCCAGTACTTC
TRBJ1-4	-	-	TRBV7-9	CASRTTSGFNEKLFF	TGTGCCAGCAGAACAACCTCGGGGTTTAATGAAAAACTGTTTTTT
TRBJ1-5	-	TRBD1	TRBV5-1	CASSPGGTETNQPQHF	TGCGCCAGCAGCCCCGGAGGGACAGAAACGAATCAGCCCCAGCATTTT
TRBJ1-2	-	-	TRBV5-6	CASSDPRGDSGYTF	TGTGCCAGCAGTGACCCCCGGGGGGATAGTGGCTACACCTTC
TRBJ1-2	-	-	TRBV29-1	CSSGGAGRWADGYTF	TGCAGCAGTGGGGGAGCGGGCCGATGGGCCGATGGCTACACCTTC
TRBJ1-1	-	-	TRBV28	CASRRDTEAFF	TGTGCCAGCAGACGGGACACTGAAGCTTTCTTT
TRBJ1-6	-	-	TRBV2	CASSSVPTQGSDSPLHF	TGTGCCAGCAGTTCCGTCCCTACCCAGGGGAGTGATTCACCCCTCCACTTT
TRBJ2-1	-	TRBD2	TRBV30	CASTGTSGRAGSKQFF	TGTGCCTCCACCGGGACTAGCGGGAGGGCCGGTAGTAAGCAGTTCTTC
TRBJ2-1	-	-	TRBV11-2	CASSGGGGLYNEQFF	TGTGCCAGCAGCGGGGGGGGCGGACTATACAATGAGCAGTTCTTC
TRBJ1-6	-	TRBD1	TRBV28	CASSLSQGAYSPLHF	TGTGCCAGCAGTTTATCCCAGGGGGCGTATTCACCCCTCCACTTT
TRBJ2-2	few	TRBD1	TRBV19	CASVPRGRSTGELFF	TGTGCCAGTGTACCGAGGGGGCGCAGCACCGGGGAGCTGTTTTTT
TRBJ2-1	once	TRBD2	TRBV24-1	CATSPSGRDFNEQFF	TGTGCCACCAGCCCTAGCGGGAGGGACTTCAATGAGCAGTTCTTC
TRBJ1-1	-	-	TRBV2	CASSTHRNTEAFF	TGTGCCAGCAGTACCCACAGGAACACTGAAGCTTTCTTT
TRBJ2-3	-	TRBD2	TRBV4-1	CASSQEGLGGSGDTQYF	TGCGCCAGCAGCCAAGAGGGACTGGGGGGGAGTGGCGATACGCAGTATTTT
TRBJ1-1	once	-	TRBV18	CASSPPSFEAFF	TGTGCCAGCTCACCACCTAGTTTTGAAGCTTTCTTT
TRBJ1-6	-	TRBD1	TRBV28	CASRAGQANDSPLHF	TGTGCCAGCAGGGCCGGACAGGCCAACGATTCACCCCTCCACTTT
TRBJ1-5	-	TRBD1	TRBV6-5	CASNRLDRGGQPQHF	TGTGCCAGCAACCGACTGGACAGGGGGGGTCAGCCCCAGCATTTT
TRBJ2-7	-	TRBD1	TRBV5-1	CASSLTGGTGEQYF	TGCGCCAGCAGCTTGACAGGGGGCACAGGGGAGCAGTACTTC
TRBJ2-1	-	TRBD2	TRBV5-1	CASSLVSGDNEQFF	TGCGCCAGCAGCTTGGTGAGCGGGGACAATGAGCAGTTCTTC
TRBJ1-3	-	-	TRBV18	CASSPGGNTIYF	TGTGCCAGCTCACCCGGTGGAAACACCATATATTTT
TRBJ2-4	-	-	TRBV3-1/TRBV3-2	CASSQGFQGVAKNIQYF	TGTGCCAGCAGCCAAGGATTTCAGGGCGTAGCCAAAAACATTCAGTACTTC
TRBJ2-7	few	TRBD2	TRBV5-4	CASSRGLAGGSGYEQYF	TGTGCCAGCAGCCGGGGGCTAGCGGGAGGGAGCGGGTACGAGCAGTACTTC
TRBJ1-5	-	-	TRBV18	CASSPQGRSNQPQHF	TGTGCCAGCTCACCACAGGGGCGAAGCAATCAGCCCCAGCATTTT
TRBJ2-3	-	-	TRBV10-3	CAISPGAGFSTDTQYF	TGTGCCATCAGTCCGGGAGCGGGTTTTAGCACAGATACGCAGTATTTT
TRBJ2-1	-	TRBD1	TRBV24-1	CATSGGGILQLDEQFF	TGTGCCACCAGTGGAGGGGGCATTCTCCAACTCGATGAGCAGTTCTTC
TRBJ2-1	-	-	TRBV11-1	CASSSDSVSHEQFF	TGTGCCAGCAGCTCCGACTCCGTTTCCCATGAGCAGTTCTTC
TRBJ2-1	once	TRBD2	TRBV29-1	CSVRTSDRSYNEQFF	TGCAGCGTTAGGACTAGCGACCGTTCCTACAATGAGCAGTTCTTC
TRBJ2-5	-	-	TRBV12-5	CASGRGQKETQYF	TGTGCTAGTGGGAGAGGACAGAAAGAGACCCAGTACTTC
TRBJ2-7	-	-	TRBV28	CASRPRQGLSYEQYF	TGTGCCAGCAGACCACGGCAGGGTCTCTCCTACGAGCAGTACTTC
TRBJ2-2	-	TRBD2	TRBV4-1	CASSQSSGGVTGELFF	TGCGCCAGCAGCCAGTCTAGCGGGGGGGTCACCGGGGAGCTGTTTTTT
TRBJ1-3	-	-	TRBV7-9	CASSPSGQRGNTIYF	TGTGCCAGCAGCCCGAGTGGACAGCGTGGAAACACCATATATTTT
TRBJ1-6	-	TRBD1	TRBV2	CASTGGNNSPLHF	TGTGCCAGTACAGGGGGCAATAATTCACCCCTCCACTTT
TRBJ2-5	-	-	TRBV28	CASSPHRAGETQYF	TGTGCCAGCAGTCCACATCGGGCGGGAGAGACCCAGTACTTC
TRBJ2-2	once	TRBD1	TRBV19	CASLGPGGITGELFF	TGTGCCAGCCTGGGACCAGGGGGTATCACCGGGGAGCTGTTTTTT
TRBJ1-2	-	TRBD1	TRBV6-6	CASSPGQGARRSYGYTF	TGTGCCAGCAGTCCGGGACAGGGGGCGCGTAGGAGCTATGGCTACACCTTC
TRBJ1-6	-	-	TRBV9	CASSLGQNSPLHF	TGTGCCAGCAGCCTCGGACAGAATTCACCCCTCCACTTT
TRBJ2-7	-	TRBD2	TRBV27	CASSLGGRWNEQYF	TGTGCCAGCAGTTTAGGCGGGAGATGGAACGAGCAGTACTTC
TRBJ2-1	-	-	TRBV6-5	CASRYEGGSSYNEQFF	TGTGCCAGCAGGTACGAGGGGGGGAGCTCCTACAATGAGCAGTTCTTC
TRBJ2-3	-	TRBD2	TRBV5-1	CASSLGLAGNTDTQYF	TGCGCCAGCAGCTTGGGACTAGCGGGGAACACAGATACGCAGTATTTT
TRBJ2-7	-	-	TRBV18	CASSPGQGIHEQYF	TGTGCCAGCTCACCGGGGCAGGGGATCCACGAGCAGTACTTC
TRBJ2-7	once	-	TRBV11-2	CASSLTPRGSYEQYF	TGTGCCAGCAGCTTGACGCCCCGGGGCTCCTACGAGCAGTACTTC
TRBJ1-2	-	-	TRBV5-1	CASSLAGDTNYGYTF	TGCGCCAGCAGCTTGGCCGGTGACACTAACTATGGCTACACCTTC
TRBJ2-3	-	TRBD2	TRBV15	CATSRPRTSQRIGDTQYF	TGTGCCACCAGCAGGCCTCGGACTAGCCAGAGAATAGGGGATACGCAGTATTTT
TRBJ2-2	-	TRBD1	TRBV7-9	CASSGTGAHSGELFF	TGTGCCAGCAGCGGGACAGGGGCACACTCTGGGGAGCTGTTTTTT
TRBJ2-7	-	-	TRBV28	CASTWTPTYEQYF	TGTGCCAGCACCTGGACACCAACCTACGAGCAGTACTTC
TRBJ2-3	-	TRBD2	TRBV19	CASSGGLAGAADTQYF	TGTGCCAGTAGTGGGGGACTAGCGGGAGCTGCCGATACGCAGTATTTT
TRBJ2-1	-	-	TRBV28	CASSPIAGTSGRWYNEQFF	TGTGCCAGCAGTCCCATTGCCGGGACCTCTGGGAGGTGGTACAATGAGCAGTTCTTC
TRBJ2-3	-	-	TRBV7-2	CASSLGGLINTQYF	TGTGCCAGCAGCTTGGGCGGGTTGATAAATACGCAGTATTTT
TRBJ1-1	-	TRBD1	TRBV19	CASSLRTGRNTEAFF	TGTGCCAGTAGTCTAAGGACAGGGCGGAACACTGAAGCTTTCTTT
TRBJ2-3	-	-	TRBV18	CASSPGGGSTDTQYF	TGTGCCAGCTCACCAGGGGGAGGAAGCACAGATACGCAGTATTTT
TRBJ2-3	once	-	TRBV12-3/TRBV12-4	CASRWENTQYF	TGTGCCAGCAGATGGGAGAATACGCAGTATTTT
TRBJ1-1	-	TRBD1	TRBV7-9	CASSYRGAEAFF	TGTGCCAGCAGCTACAGGGGTGCTGAAGCTTTCTTT
TRBJ2-5	-	-	TRBV3-1/TRBV3-2	CASSWAGTPRETQYF	TGTGCCAGCAGTTGGGCCGGGACACCTAGGGAGACCCAGTACTTC
TRBJ1-6	few	-	TRBV23-1	CASSQSLGGFGVSGLLYSPLHF	TGCGCCAGCAGTCAAAGCCTAGGTGGTTTCGGGGTTTCGGGTTTGCTTTATTCACCCCTCCACTTT
TRBJ1-5	-	-	TRBV6-5	CASSPSHQPQHF	TGTGCCAGCAGTCCGTCCCATCAGCCCCAGCATTTT